The source of this T cell receptor beta chain is a study of T cell responses to AZD1222 COVID-19 vaccine. General observations from the study: Only a handful of individuals given AZD1222 were seropositive at baseline.

For this clone: The target antigen is unknown.

Germline loops: CDR1 MDHEN, CDR2 SYDVKM. The CDR3 extends over 14 amino acids. The V and J ends lost 6 bases and 8 bases respectively, with 14 bases between them. The protocol was immunoSEQ multiplex PCR, while the TCRdb copy is restricted to in-frame clones and leaves out a portion. There are approximately 110,000 clones in the sample; around 90% occur only once, and less than 2.5% lies in the top ten. The origin of this receptor is an adult who received the AZD1222 COVID-19 vaccine. The V and J genes are TRBV28 and TRBJ1-6; D possibly corresponds to TRBD1 (6 bases). This material consisted of peripheral blood, taken 28 days after the second AZD1222 dose. The CDR3 DNA sequence: TGTGCCAGCAGAGCTACAGGGAAACATTCACCCCTCCACTTT. This codes for CASRATGKHSPLHF.